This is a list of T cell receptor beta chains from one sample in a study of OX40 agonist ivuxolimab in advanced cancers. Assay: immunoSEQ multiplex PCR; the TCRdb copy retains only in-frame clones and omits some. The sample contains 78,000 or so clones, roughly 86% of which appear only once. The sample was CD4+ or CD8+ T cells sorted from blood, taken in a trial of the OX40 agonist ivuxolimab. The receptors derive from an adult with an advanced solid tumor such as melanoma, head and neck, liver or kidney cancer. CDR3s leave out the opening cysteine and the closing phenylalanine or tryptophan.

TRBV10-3 AISESKTSVNNEQF
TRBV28 ASLDRGWSGELF
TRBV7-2 ASSYRGSNTQY
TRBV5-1 ASTTTGLATEAF
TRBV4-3 ASSQALVGGGANEQF
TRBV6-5 ASSYSPSDSNQPQH
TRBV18 ASSPPGLAGGETQY
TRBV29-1 SVPITGGAEQF
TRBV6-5 ASRRGPSNTGELF
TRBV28 ASSFEGRKGVYEQY
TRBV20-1 SAQPPDTQY
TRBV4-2 ASSRVMGDSNQPQH
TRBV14 ASSQDERTEQF
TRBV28 ASSALTLAQGQSYNSPLH
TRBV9 ASSVDPYNEQF
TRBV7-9 ASSSWGAGVEAF
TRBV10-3 AISESTSGGRNEQF
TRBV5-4 ASSLTQGAGEAF